The T cell receptor beta chain under discussion was sequenced for a study of blood T cell repertoires in COVID-19. About the study: Italy, Spain and the United States were the sources of the convalescent and acute COVID-19 samples. The cDNA or gDNA used as material had been derived from T cells, B-cell-depleted T cells, or PBMCs.

Looked up from germline, CDR1 is KGHSH and CDR2 is LQKENI. J was trimmed by 4 bases and V by 3 bases; bases with no gene match: 5. The CDR3 consists of 15 residues. Original data processing: Nucleated cell counts were estimated from reference gene primer amplification. Sequencing was performed with immunoSEQ multiplex PCR; in TCRdb, only in-frame clones are kept and a portion is missing. The V and J calls and clone size were taken over from that table, and D and trimming were inferred from the DNA. This table holds about 9,200 clones, about 86% found once. The sequenced sample consisted of peripheral blood. This TCR derives from a man between 60 and 75 years old with acute or convalescent COVID-19. V usage is TRBV18 and J usage is TRBJ2-1; 8 nucleotides match TRBD1. This CDR3 reads CASSPLTGAYNEQFF. For the CDR3, the DNA is TGTGCCAGCTCACCCTTGACAGGGGCATACAATGAGCAGTTCTTC.